Detailed here is one T cell receptor (beta chain). This entry comes from a study of PD-L1 blockade in urothelial cancer. Clones were sequenced by immunoSEQ multiplex PCR, and TCRdb holds only the in-frame ones, with some missing. The table records roughly 56,000 clones, 86% of them present only once. Time point described: pretreatment peripheral blood. This sequence was found in a man in his 60s with urothelial cancer. Specimen: PBMCs, collected around atezolizumab (anti-PD-L1) treatment.

CDR3 sequence: CASSGGQLRADTQYF. CDR3 bases: TGTGCCAGCAGCGGGGGACAGCTAAGGGCAGATACGCAGTATTTT. V usage is TRBV5-5 and J usage is TRBJ2-3; 7 bases match TRBD1. Germline CDR1 SGHKS, CDR2 YYEKEE (reference sequence). The CDR3 is 15 amino acids. J lost 4 bases, V lost 4 bases, and 9 bases had no gene match.